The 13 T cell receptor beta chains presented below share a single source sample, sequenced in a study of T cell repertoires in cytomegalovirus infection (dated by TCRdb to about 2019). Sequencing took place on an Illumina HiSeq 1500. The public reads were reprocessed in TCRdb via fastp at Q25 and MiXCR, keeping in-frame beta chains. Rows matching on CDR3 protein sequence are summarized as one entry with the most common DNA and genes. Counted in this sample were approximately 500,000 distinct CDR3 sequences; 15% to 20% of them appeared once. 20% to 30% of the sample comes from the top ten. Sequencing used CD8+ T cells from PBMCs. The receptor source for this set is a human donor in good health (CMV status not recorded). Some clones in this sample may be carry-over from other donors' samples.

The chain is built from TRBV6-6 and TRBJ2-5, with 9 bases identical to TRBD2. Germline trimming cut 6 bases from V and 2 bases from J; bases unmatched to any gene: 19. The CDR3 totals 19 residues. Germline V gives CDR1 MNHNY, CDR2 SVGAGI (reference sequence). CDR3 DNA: TGTGCCAGCAGCCGTACGGGCCTAGCGGGAACTCCGGGGCAAGAGACCCAGTACTTC. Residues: CASSRTGLAGTPGQETQYF.

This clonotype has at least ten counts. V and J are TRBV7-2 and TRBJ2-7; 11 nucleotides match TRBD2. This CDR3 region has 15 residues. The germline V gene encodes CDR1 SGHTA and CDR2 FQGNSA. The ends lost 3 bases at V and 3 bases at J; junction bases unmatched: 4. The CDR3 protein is CASSLLAGGGYEQYF. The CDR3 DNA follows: TGTGCCAGCAGCTTGCTAGCGGGAGGAGGCTACGAGCAGTACTTC.

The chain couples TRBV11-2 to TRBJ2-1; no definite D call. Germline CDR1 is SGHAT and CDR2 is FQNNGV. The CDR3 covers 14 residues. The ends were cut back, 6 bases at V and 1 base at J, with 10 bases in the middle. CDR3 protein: CASSSAASYNEQFF. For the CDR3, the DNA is TGTGCCAGCAGTTCGGCCGCATCCTACAATGAGCAGTTCTTC.

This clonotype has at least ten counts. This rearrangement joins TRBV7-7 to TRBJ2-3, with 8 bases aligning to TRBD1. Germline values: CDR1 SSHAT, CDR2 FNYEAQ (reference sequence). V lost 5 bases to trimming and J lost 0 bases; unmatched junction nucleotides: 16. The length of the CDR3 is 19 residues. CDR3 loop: CASSLRGAGGRTSTDTQYF. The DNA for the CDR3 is TGTGCCAGCAGCCTAAGGGGGGCAGGGGGCCGTACTAGCACAGATACGCAGTATTTT.

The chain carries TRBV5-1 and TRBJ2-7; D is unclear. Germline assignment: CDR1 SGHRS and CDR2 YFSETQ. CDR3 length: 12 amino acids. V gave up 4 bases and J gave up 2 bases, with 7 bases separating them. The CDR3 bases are TGCGCCAGCAGCGCCCCACCCTACGAGCAGTACTTC. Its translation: CASSAPPYEQYF.

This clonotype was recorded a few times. This chain's CDR3 is CSVRGQTYEQYF. The CDR3 coding sequence is TGCAGCGTGCGGGGACAGACCTACGAGCAGTACTTC. The rearrangement joins TRBV29-1 to TRBJ2-7; TRBD1 might be the D (7 bases). V lost 6 bases to trimming and J lost 2 bases, with 11 bases between them. There are 12 residues in the CDR3. CDR1 and CDR2 (germline): SQVTM, ANQGSEA.

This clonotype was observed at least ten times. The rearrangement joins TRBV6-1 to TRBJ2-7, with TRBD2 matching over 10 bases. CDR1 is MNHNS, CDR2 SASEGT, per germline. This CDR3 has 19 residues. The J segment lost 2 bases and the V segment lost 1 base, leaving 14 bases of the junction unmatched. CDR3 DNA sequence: TGTGCCAGCAGTGAAGGGAACAGGTGGACTAGCGGAAGCCCCTACGAGCAGTACTTC. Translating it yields CASSEGNRWTSGSPYEQYF.

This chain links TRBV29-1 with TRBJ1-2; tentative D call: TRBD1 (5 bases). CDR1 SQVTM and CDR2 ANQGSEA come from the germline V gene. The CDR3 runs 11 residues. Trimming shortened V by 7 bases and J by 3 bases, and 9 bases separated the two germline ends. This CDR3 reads CSAGRDYGYTF. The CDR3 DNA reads TGCAGCGCGGGACGGGACTATGGCTACACCTTC.

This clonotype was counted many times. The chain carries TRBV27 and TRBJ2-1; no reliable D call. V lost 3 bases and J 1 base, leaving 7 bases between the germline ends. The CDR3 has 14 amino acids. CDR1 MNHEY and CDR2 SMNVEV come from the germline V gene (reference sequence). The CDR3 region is CASSLHSSYNEQFF. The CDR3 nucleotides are TGTGCCAGCAGTTTGCACAGTTCCTACAATGAGCAGTTCTTC.

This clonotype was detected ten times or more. DNA for the CDR3: TGTGCCAGCAGTTTTTCGGGACAGGGGACAGAGACCCTCCACTTT. This encodes CASSFSGQGTETLHF. This chain links TRBV6-1 with TRBJ1-6; TRBD1 agrees at 10 bases. Trimming took 5 bases from V and 14 from J; bases not matched to a gene: 12. The CDR3 runs to 15 residues. CDR1 and CDR2 (germline): MNHNS, SASEGT.

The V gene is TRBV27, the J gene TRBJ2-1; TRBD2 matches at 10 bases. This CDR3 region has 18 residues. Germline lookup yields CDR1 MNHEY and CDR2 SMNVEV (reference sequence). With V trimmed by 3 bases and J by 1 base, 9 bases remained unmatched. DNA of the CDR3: TGTGCCAGCAGTTTCCCGAGGGTAGCGGGAGGATCCTACAATGAGCAGTTCTTC. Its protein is CASSFPRVAGGSYNEQFF.

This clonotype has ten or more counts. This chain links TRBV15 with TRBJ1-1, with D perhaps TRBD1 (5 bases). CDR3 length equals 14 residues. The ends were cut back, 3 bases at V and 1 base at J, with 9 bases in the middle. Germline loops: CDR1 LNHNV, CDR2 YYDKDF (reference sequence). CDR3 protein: CATSRGGENTEAFF. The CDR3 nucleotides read TGTGCCACCAGCAGGGGAGGGGAGAACACTGAAGCTTTCTTT.

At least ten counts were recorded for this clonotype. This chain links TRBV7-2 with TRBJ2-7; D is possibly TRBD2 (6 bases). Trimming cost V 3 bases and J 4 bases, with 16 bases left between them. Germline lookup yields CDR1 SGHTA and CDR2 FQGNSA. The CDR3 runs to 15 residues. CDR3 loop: CASSFFGAGTYEQYF. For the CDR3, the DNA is TGTGCCAGCAGCTTCTTCGGTGCGGGGACTTACGAGCAGTACTTC.